This entry features one T cell receptor (beta chain) sequence. Its matching antigen is unknown. CDR1 and CDR2 (germline): SNHLY, FYNNEI. The length of the CDR3 is 16 residues. The V gene end was trimmed by 3 bases and the J gene end by 2 bases; junction bases not matched to a gene: 5. This record comes from a study of human T cells and chemical hapten exposure. Authors' data handling: With a range of about 20,000 to 700,000, the median per sample was about 92,000 TCRs. TCRdb analysed the RACE reads with MiXCR anew, one entry per CDR3 protein. The V and J calls reflect TCRdb's pipeline rather than the authors' work. Seen here are about 98,000 distinct CDR3 sequences, 9.5% to 14% observed once, and the top ten hold around 3.1%. The time point was: pre-sensitization, week 0. Indicated treatment: therapeutic diphenylcyclopropenone sensitization with weekly scalp DPC. Broader study findings: The study found that DPC sensitization did not change TCRs above 1 in 1000 frequency.

The chain uses TRBV2 and TRBJ2-3; 10 bases fit TRBD2. The sequencing here drew on whole blood, taken in connection with sensitization to the hapten diphenylcyclopropenone (DPC). The TCR originated in a woman in her sixties with alopecia areata. Some clones in this sample may be carry-over from other donors' samples. The CDR3 coding sequence is TGTGCCAGCAGTGATAGCCTAGCGGGGGACACAGATACGCAGTATTTT. Protein sequence: CASSDSLAGDTDTQYF.